The T cell receptor delta chain under discussion was sequenced for a study of gamma-delta T cells after stem cell transplantation (dated by TCRdb to between 2015 and 2016). The CDR3 runs 19 residues from the cysteine to the phenylalanine. Left in the record is the CDR3 DNA by itself, 57 bases read in frame from the first base. The germline V gene provides CDR1 GEAIGNYY and CDR2 EKD. V has 1 base trimmed and J has 0 bases trimmed; junction bases matching no gene number 14. The library was made by RT-PCR. Sequencing was performed on an Illumina MiSeq. Clone calls in TCRdb were regenerated from the public reads with CATT, after which identical DNA sequences shared one row. The sample includes 1,500 to 2,000 delta-chain clones, with 22% observed a single time. The ten largest clones take up about half of the sample. This clone came up a few times. Its antigen remains unidentified. Per-nucleotide qualities are absent, and no much larger clonotype sits a single base away.

This sequence originates from a human donor. It is not recorded whose cells these are; they may come from a transplant donor. The source material was gamma-delta T cells. The chain couples TRDV2 to TRDJ1, with 9 bases aligning to TRDD3. CDR3 protein: CACDTIDLLLGDYTDKLIF. The bases are TGTGCCTGTGACACAATCGACCTCTTACTGGGGGACTACACCGATAAACTCATCTTT.